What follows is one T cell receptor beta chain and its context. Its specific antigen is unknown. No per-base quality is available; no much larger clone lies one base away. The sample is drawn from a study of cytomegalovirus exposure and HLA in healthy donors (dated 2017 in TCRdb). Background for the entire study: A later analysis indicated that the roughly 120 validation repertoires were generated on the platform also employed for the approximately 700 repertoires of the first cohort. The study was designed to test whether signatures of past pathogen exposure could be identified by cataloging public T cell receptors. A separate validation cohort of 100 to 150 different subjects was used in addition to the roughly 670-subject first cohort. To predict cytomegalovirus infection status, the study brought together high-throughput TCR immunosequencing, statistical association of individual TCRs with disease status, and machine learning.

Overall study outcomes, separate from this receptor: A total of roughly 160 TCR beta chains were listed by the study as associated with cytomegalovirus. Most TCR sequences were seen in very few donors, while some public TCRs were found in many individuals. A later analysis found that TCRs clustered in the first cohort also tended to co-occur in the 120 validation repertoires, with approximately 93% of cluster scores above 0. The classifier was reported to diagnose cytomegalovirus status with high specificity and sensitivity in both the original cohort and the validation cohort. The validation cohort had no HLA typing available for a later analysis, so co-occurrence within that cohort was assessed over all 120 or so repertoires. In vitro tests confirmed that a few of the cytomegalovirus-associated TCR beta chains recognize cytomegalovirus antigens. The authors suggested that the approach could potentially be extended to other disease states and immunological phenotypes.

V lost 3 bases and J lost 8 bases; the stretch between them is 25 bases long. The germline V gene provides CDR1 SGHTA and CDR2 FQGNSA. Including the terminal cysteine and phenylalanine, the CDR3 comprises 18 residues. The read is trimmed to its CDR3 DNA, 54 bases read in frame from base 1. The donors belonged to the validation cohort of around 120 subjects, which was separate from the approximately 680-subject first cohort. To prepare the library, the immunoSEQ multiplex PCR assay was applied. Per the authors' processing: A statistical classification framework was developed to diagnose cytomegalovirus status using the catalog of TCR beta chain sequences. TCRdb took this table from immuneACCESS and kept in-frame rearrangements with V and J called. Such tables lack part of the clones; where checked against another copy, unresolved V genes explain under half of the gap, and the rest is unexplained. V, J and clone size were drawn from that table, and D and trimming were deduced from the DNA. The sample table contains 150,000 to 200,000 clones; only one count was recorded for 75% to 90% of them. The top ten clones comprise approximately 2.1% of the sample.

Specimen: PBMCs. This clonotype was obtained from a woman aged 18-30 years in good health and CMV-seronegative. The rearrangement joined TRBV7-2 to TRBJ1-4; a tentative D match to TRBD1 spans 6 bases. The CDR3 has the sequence CASSFPDPTGWAVEKLFF. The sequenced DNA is TGTGCCAGCAGCTTCCCTGATCCTACAGGGTGGGCCGTCGAAAAACTGTTTTTT.